This T cell receptor beta chain was retrieved from a study of T cell changes during pregnancy in multiple sclerosis. The sample holds a few counts of this clone. Germline V gene lookup returns CDR1 DFQATT and CDR2 SNEGSKA (reference sequence). CDR3 length: 11 amino acids. The V gene lost 3 bases and the J gene lost 0 bases, with 2 bases spanning the gap. Some clones are missing from TCRdb's copy, which holds only in-frame ones; the method was immunoSEQ multiplex PCR. The table records more than 30,000 clones, 85% to 95% of them present only once. The genes are TRBV20-1 and TRBJ1-1, with unresolved D. The sequencing here drew on CD8+ T cells from peripheral blood mononuclear cells, taken in the third trimester of pregnancy. The clonotype was recovered from a female donor with multiple sclerosis, enrolled in a pregnancy study. CDR3 DNA sequence: TGCAGTGCTAGCTTGAACACTGAAGCTTTCTTT. It codes for CSASLNTEAFF.